This T cell receptor (beta chain) was retrieved from a study of blood T cell repertoires in COVID-19. Using immunoSEQ multiplex PCR, the repertoire was profiled, and TCRdb retains in-frame clones only, with some absent. This table holds about 44,000 clones, 82% found once. The CDR3 contains 15 residues. J was trimmed by 5 bases and V by 5 bases; bases with no gene match: 7. Per the germline V gene, CDR1 is SGHRS and CDR2 is YFSETQ. This clonotype was sampled from a woman aged 70-85 years with acute or convalescent COVID-19. The rearrangement joins TRBV5-1 to TRBJ2-7; 13 bases agree with TRBD2. The sample was peripheral blood. The CDR3 protein is CASRTSGGLGNEQYF. CDR3 sequence (DNA): TGCGCCAGCAGGACTAGCGGGGGGTTAGGGAACGAGCAGTACTTC.